This entry concerns a single T cell receptor (beta chain). Its antigen is unknown. Per-base qualities were not stored, and no clone one base away is much larger. TCRbeta CDR3 regions were amplified from genomic DNA using the immunoSEQ Assay, a bias-controlled multiplex PCR. In the original analysis: The number of nucleated cells in each sample was estimated by amplification of reference gene primers within the assay. Sequence reads were collapsed and filtered to measure the absolute abundance of every unique TCRbeta CDR3 rearrangement. For each sample, productive Simpson clonality was calculated as the square root of Simpson's diversity index across productive rearrangements. The source is immuneACCESS, and TCRdb retained only in-frame sequences with V and J called. Part of the clones is not carried over; for the studies checked, unresolved V genes explain less than half of this, and the remainder is unexplained. Clone size and the V and J calls come from that table; the DNA yielded D and trimming. A total of 150,000 to 200,000 clones appear in this sample, 65% to 85% of them only once. Roughly 5% of the sample is in the top ten clones.

The sample is drawn from a study of blood T cell repertoires in COVID-19 (dated by TCRdb to 2018 to 2021). About the full investigation: Samples covering the acute and convalescent phases of COVID-19 were provided by collaborators in the United States, Italy and Spain. The prospective study material was composed of cDNA or gDNA derived from T cells, B-cell-depleted T cells, or PBMCs. Subjects who had been exposed to COVID-19, were actively infected with it, or had recovered from it provided the deeply sampled blood TCRbeta repertoires that made up the dataset. The repertoires were released in a freely available public database intended as a resource for research on the immune response to SARS-CoV-2. The samples were drawn from two sources: the first 160 participants of the ongoing ImmuneRACE study, and over 1,000 subjects contributed by 6 global collaborators. A de-identified subject ID, COVID-19 status, age in years and sex were almost always included in the sample metadata. HLA class I and class II types, where available, came from metadata supplied by the sample provider rather than from assay-based typing. On the study overall, not on this receptor specifically: Clinical and demographic metadata were provided uncurated, with the amount varying by source and participant.

At the junction V is shortened by 6 bases and J by 7 bases; bases outside the gene matches: 9. Spanning cysteine to phenylalanine, the CDR3 consists of 15 amino acids. The kept DNA is CDR3 alone, 45 bases in frame from the first base. As encoded in the germline V gene, CDR1 is MNHEY while CDR2 is SVGAGI. Each collaborating institution followed its own protocols to collect whole blood in K2EDTA tubes. Collaborator samples were shipped for TCRbeta analysis as frozen whole blood, isolated PBMCs, or DNA extracted from either sample type. The sequencing input was peripheral blood. Recombination joined TRBV6-5 with TRBJ2-2, with 9 junctional bases fitting TRBD1. The sequence was collected from a woman in her thirties with acute or convalescent COVID-19. DNA sequence: TGTGCCAGCAGAAGGACAGGGGTTAGTGGCGGGGAGCTGTTTTTT. Protein translation: CASRRTGVSGGELFF.